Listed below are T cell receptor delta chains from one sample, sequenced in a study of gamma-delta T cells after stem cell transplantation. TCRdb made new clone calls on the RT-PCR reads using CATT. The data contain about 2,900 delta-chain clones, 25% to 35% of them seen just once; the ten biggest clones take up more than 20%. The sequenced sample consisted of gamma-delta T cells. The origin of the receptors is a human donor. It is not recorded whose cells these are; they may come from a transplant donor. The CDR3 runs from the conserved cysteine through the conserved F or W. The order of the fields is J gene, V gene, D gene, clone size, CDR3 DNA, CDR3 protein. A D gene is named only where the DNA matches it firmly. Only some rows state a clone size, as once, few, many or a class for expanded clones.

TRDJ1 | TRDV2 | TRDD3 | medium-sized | TGTGCCTGTGACAGTCTGGGGGACCGGGGGGCCGATAAACTCATCTTT | CACDSLGDRGADKLIF
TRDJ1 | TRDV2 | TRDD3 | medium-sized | TGTGCCTGTGACACGCTAATACTGGGGGATACGGGTAAACTCATCTTT | CACDTLILGDTGKLIF
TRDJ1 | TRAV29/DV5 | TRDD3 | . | TGTGCAGCAAGCGCGTCCCCTCCTCCCCTCCGGTACTGGGGGTCCCTAAACACCGATAAACTCATCTTT | CAASASPPPLRYWGSLNTDKLIF
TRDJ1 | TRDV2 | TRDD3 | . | TGTGCCTGTGATTCTCTGGGGGATTTTATCGCTGATAAACTCATCTTT | CACDSLGDFIADKLIF
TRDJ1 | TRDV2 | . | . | TGTGCCTGTGACACCCTGGGTGGATACCCGAGCAACACCGATAAACTCATCTTT | CACDTLGGYPSNTDKLIF
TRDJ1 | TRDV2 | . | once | TGTGCCTGTGGCATGTGGGGACCCGATAATAAACTCATCTTT | CACGMWGPDNKLIF
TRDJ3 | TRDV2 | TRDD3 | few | TGTGCCTGTGACACGGTGGAGACTGGGGACTACTCCTGGGACACCCGACAGATGTTTTTC | CACDTVETGDYSWDTRQMFF
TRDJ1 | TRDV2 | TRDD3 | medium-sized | TGTGCCTGTGACGCCGTACTGGGGGATACGCGTGGCACCGATAAACTCATCTTT | CACDAVLGDTRGTDKLIF
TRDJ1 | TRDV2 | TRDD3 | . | TGTGCCTGTGACGCACTGGGGGGTTACACCGATAAACTCATCTTT | CACDALGGYTDKLIF
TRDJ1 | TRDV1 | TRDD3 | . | TGTGCTCTTGGGAGAACCAACACTGGGGGATGGAGGGTAACCGATAAACTCATCTTT | CALGRTNTGGWRVTDKLIF
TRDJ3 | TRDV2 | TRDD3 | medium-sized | TGTGCCTGTGACGCCTTACTGGGGGATACGCGCCCCTGGGACACCCGACAGATGTTTTTC | CACDALLGDTRPWDTRQMFF
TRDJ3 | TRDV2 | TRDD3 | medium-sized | TGTGCCTGTGACACCGTACTGGGGGATGGGAGCTCCTGGGACACCCGACAGATGTTTTTC | CACDTVLGDGSSWDTRQMFF
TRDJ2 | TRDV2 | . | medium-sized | TGTGCCTGTGACCTTCTTGCGGGTGGGGAGAGAACCTTGACAGCACAACTCTTCTTT | CACDLLAGGERTLTAQLFF
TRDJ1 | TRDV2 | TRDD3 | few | TGTGCCTGTGACACCGCGAACTGGGGGTCAAACACCGATAAACTCATCTTT | CACDTANWGSNTDKLIF
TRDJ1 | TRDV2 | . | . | TGTGCCTGTGACAGCATGGCCTGGGATATTGGAGTCCAGTACACCGATAAACTCATCTTT | CACDSMAWDIGVQYTDKLIF
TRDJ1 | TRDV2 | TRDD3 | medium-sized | TGTGCCTGTGACCCCACCCCGTACTGGGGGTCCCCGGGCACCGATAAACTCATCTTT | CACDPTPYWGSPGTDKLIF
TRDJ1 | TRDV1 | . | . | TGTGCTCTTGGGGAACTCGTTTCCTCCGTCTACGGAATCTACACCGATAAACTCATCTTT | CALGELVSSVYGIYTDKLIF
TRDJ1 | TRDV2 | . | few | TGTGCCTGTGACGCCTTGTACGAGGAGTTGTACACCGATAAACTCATCTTT | CACDALYEELYTDKLIF
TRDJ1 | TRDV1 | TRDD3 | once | TGTGCTCTTGGGGAACTGGTTGCGACTGGGGGATCCGTGGGCACCGATAAACTCATCTTT | CALGELVATGGSVGTDKLIF
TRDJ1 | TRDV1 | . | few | TGTGCTCTTGGGGAATTCCGCTTATTTCCTACTCCTGGGGGCACCCCTAACACCGATAAACTCATCTTT | CALGEFRLFPTPGGTPNTDKLIF
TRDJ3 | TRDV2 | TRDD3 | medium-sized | TGTGCCTGTGACCGACTGGGGGATATGGTCTGGGACACCCGACAGATGTTTTTC | CACDRLGDMVWDTRQMFF
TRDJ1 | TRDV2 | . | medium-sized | TGTGCCTGTGACCAGATCCTATACTTGACTGGGATCACCGATAAACTCATCTTT | CACDQILYLTGITDKLIF
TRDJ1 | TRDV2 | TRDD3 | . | TGTGCCTGTGACACGGTTAGGACTGGGGGATACACTAAGGGAAATAAACTCATCTTT | CACDTVRTGGYTKGNKLIF
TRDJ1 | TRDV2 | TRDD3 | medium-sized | TGTGCCTGTGACACCGTTGGGGGATACGCGTCCGATAAACTCATCTTT | CACDTVGGYASDKLIF
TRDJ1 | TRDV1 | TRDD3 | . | TGTGCTCTTGGGGAACTGGTCCCAAGGGGGGGATACACCGATAAACTCATCTTT | CALGELVPRGGYTDKLIF
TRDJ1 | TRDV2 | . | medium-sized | TGTGCCTGTGACACCGTGATCTCCAAGGCTGGACCACACACCGATAAACTCATCTTT | CACDTVISKAGPHTDKLIF
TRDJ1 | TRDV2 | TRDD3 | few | TGTGCCTGTGACTTCTTGGAGGGATACGCGGGGGATAAACTCATCTTT | CACDFLEGYAGDKLIF
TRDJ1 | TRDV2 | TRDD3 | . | TGTGCCTGTGACACAATGGTTCCTATACTGGGGGATAGTCCCGATAAACTCATCTTT | CACDTMVPILGDSPDKLIF
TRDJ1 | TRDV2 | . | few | TGTGCCTGCTTCTTCCTACGTAATGGGGGACCCACCGATAAACTCATCTTT | CACFFLRNGGPTDKLIF
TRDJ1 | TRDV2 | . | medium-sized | TGTGCCTGTGACACCGTTGGTACTGGGTTGGACCAAAACGAGTCCCAACTCATCTTT | CACDTVGTGLDQNESQLIF
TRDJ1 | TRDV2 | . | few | TGTGCCTGTGACACTCGTTCCGATAAACTCATCTTT | CACDTRSDKLIF
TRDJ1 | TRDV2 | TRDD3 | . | TGTGCCTGTGACACCGTTGGTCGACTGGGGGAGATGCGGTACACCGATAAACTCATCTTT | CACDTVGRLGEMRYTDKLIF
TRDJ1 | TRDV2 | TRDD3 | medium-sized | TGTGCCTGTGACACACTGGGGGTAGACACCGATAAACTCATCTTT | CACDTLGVDTDKLIF
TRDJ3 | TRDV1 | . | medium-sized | TGTGCTCTTGGGGAACTGCCGGGGGGGCCTAGCTCCTGGGACACCCGACAGATGTTTTTC | CALGELPGGPSSWDTRQMFF
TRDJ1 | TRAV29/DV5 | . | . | TGTGCAGCAAGCGGCCTTCCTACGCATCGGTCGTCTGGGGGACCCTTTACCGATAAACTCATCTTT | CAASGLPTHRSSGGPFTDKLIF
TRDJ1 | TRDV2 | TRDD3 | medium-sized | TGTGCCTGTGACACCCTACTGGGGGATACCTCGTACACCGATAAACTCATCTTT | CACDTLLGDTSYTDKLIF
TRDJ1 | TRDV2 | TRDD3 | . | TGTGCCTGTGACACTATACCTGGGGATACGAGGGCCCCCGATAAACTCATCTTT | CACDTIPGDTRAPDKLIF
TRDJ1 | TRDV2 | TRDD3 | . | TGTGCCTGTGACGCCGTAGGAGCTGGGGGATACGGGGGTCTTGACGATAAACTCATCTTT | CACDAVGAGGYGGLDDKLIF
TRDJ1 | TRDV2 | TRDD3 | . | TGTGCCTGTGACCCCCTTTTGTCCCTGGGGGATATGGGACCCGATAAACTCATCTTT | CACDPLLSLGDMGPDKLIF
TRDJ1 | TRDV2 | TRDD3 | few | TGTGCCTGTGACAACCTTCGTACTGGGGGATACACGGCCAACACCGATAAACTCATCTTT | CACDNLRTGGYTANTDKLIF
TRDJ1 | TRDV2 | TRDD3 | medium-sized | TGTGCCTGTGACACTCTGGGGGATAGTACCGATAAACTCATCTTT | CACDTLGDSTDKLIF
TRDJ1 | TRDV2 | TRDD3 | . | TGTGCCTGTGACACCGTGGGGATAAACACCGATAAACTCATCTTT | CACDTVGINTDKLIF
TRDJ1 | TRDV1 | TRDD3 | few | TGTGCTCTTGGGGAACGTCCTGACCCGCCCATAGACTGGGGGAAAAGGGGGTCAATGTACACCGATAAACTCATCTTT | CALGERPDPPIDWGKRGSMYTDKLIF
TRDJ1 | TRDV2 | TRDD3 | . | TGTGCCTGTGACGCCTTGGGACACTTACTGGGGGTTAGCGATAAACTCATCTTT | CACDALGHLLGVSDKLIF
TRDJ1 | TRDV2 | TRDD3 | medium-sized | TGTGCCTGTGACGTACTGGGGGATGATAAACTCATCTTT | CACDVLGDDKLIF